Described below is a single T cell receptor beta chain sequence and its context. The specificity of this receptor is unknown. One base away there is no much larger clone; base qualities are not given. Ophthalmopathy patients had moderately to severely active disease, Clinical Activity Score of at least 3, NOSPECS grade of at least 4, and disease duration under 3 months. Patients were excluded if they had other autoimmune diseases, uncontrolled infections, pregnancy or lactation. Clinical symptoms, serum thyroxine, TRAb, thyroid ultrasound and orbital computed tomography formed the basis of the diagnosis. PBMCs were isolated from about 9 ml of fresh peripheral blood by Ficoll-Paque density gradient centrifugation. Total RNA was extracted using Trizol reagent, and RNA quality was checked on an Agilent 2100 Bioanalyzer. The sample is drawn from a study of Graves' ophthalmopathy and Graves' hyperthyroidism (dated by TCRdb to 2017 to 2018). As for the study more broadly: Peripheral blood was collected at initial diagnosis, prior to any treatment. Following sample collection, hyperthyroidism patients were given methimazole at a starting dose of 30 mg daily, and ophthalmopathy patients were given high-dose intravenous methylprednisolone. A discovery set of 90 to 100 patients (around 44 ophthalmopathy, fewer than 60 stable hyperthyroidism) was enrolled to explore V-J signatures distinguishing ophthalmopathy from hyperthyroidism. In total, 135 blood samples were TCR-sequenced: roughly 45 ophthalmopathy, 80 or so hyperthyroidism and roughly 17 hyperthyroidism-to-ophthalmopathy patients. In over 5 hyperthyroidism patients, the T-cell repertoire of thyroid tissue was compared with the T-cell repertoire of blood. To tell Graves' ophthalmopathy apart from Graves' hyperthyroidism, and to predict which patients would progress to ophthalmopathy, the study relied on TCR beta repertoire signatures. An independent validation cohort was composed of about 20 hyperthyroidism patients and over 15 patients who later progressed from hyperthyroidism to ophthalmopathy. Study-wide conclusions, independent of this receptor: Ophthalmopathy was separated from stable hyperthyroidism by the 13-signature model with just under 90% sensitivity and about 81% specificity in cross-validation and with 80%/75% in the test set. In validation, the model predicted ophthalmopathy progression with 55% to 71% sensitivity and roughly 72% specificity; 12 predicted patients were CT-confirmed with GO in a median of around 6 months. Most of the expanded thyroid clonotypes with a frequency above 0.001 were also detected in blood, and it was suggested that the thyroid immune response may be reflected by blood repertoires. Sample size was not statistically predetermined, and group allocation was not concealed from the investigators.

The cysteine opens and the phenylalanine closes a CDR3 of 14 amino acids. The entry retains the CDR3 DNA only, 42 bases that are in frame from base 1. For this chain, trimming is 5 bases at the V end and 4 bases at the J end, and the number of junction bases without a gene match is 3. Per the germline V gene, LGHNA is the CDR1 and YNFKEQ is the CDR2. For repertoire sequencing, the TCR beta CDR3 regions were amplified from RNA transcripts. The first round of RT-PCR was done with HTBI primers and the Qiagen OneStep RT-PCR kit, and was followed by a second round of multiplex PCR, then size selection and purification. Libraries were sequenced paired-end with 100 bp reads on an Illumina HiSeq2000. Under the source paper's analysis protocol: SOAPnuke was used to process the reads, removing any read that contained adapters or uncalled bases, had a mean Phred below 15, or lacked an exact match to the constant primer or identifier. COPE v1.2.5 was used to merge high-quality paired reads. Unique nucleotide sequences were defined as clonotypes and aligned to IMGT TRB V, D and J references using MiTCR v1.1. Only V-J combinations with frequency above 0.0001 were analysed, covering 99% to 99.2% of repertoires. A TCR clonal expansion and chaos score per V-J combination was defined as the ratio of F50 clonal expansion to chaos observed in the TCRdist matrix. Features were reduced by Welch's t-statistics and random forest to around 14 V-J combinations, which fed a naive Bayes classifier. The similarity between thyroid and blood repertoires was quantified using the Morisita-Horn index. The public sequencing data were trimmed at Q25 with fastp and processed into clonotypes with MiXCR by TCRdb, which kept only in-frame beta chains. Entries are consolidated by CDR3 protein sequence, retaining the most common genes and DNA. The V and J calls and clone size are TCRdb's, not the authors'. In all, the sample holds 200,000 to 250,000 distinct CDR3 sequences, and 45% of those were seen once. In total, the top ten clones hold about half of the sample.

The sequence joins TRBV4-2 to TRBJ1-5; 9 central bases correspond to TRBD1. Material: peripheral blood. The TCR comes from an adult man with Graves' ophthalmopathy. CDR3 reads: CASSKDRGNQPQHF. The sequenced DNA: TGTGCCAGCAGCAAGGACAGGGGTAATCAGCCCCAGCATTTT.